A selection of T cell receptor beta chains follows, all from one sample in a study of shared clonotypes between healthy human individuals. Sequenced by immunoSEQ multiplex PCR; TCRdb stores in-frame clones only, minus some. The table lists around 690,000 clones, about nine tenths of them singletons. The material sequenced was memory CD8+ T cells from PBMCs. All receptors come from a man younger than 35 in good health. Some clones in this sample may be carry-over from other donors' samples. CDR3s include the opening cysteine and the closing phenylalanine or tryptophan. The D gene is left open where the match is weak. Clone size is stated in some rows and not others, as once, few, many or a class when expanded.

size: NA; D: NA; J: TRBJ2-7; V: TRBV4-3; DNA: TGCGCCAGCAGCCAAGAACGGGCCGGCGTCTCCTACGAGCAGTACTTC; CDR3: CASSQERAGVSYEQYF
size: NA; D: NA; J: TRBJ2-7; V: TRBV7-8; DNA: TGTGCCAGCAGCTTAGCTGGGAGGTGGCAGGGATACGAGCAGTACTTC; CDR3: CASSLAGRWQGYEQYF
size: NA; D: NA; J: TRBJ1-2; V: TRBV7-2; DNA: TGTGCCAGCAGCTACGACTGGACAGCATCCTTTTATGGCTACACCTTC; CDR3: CASSYDWTASFYGYTF
size: NA; D: TRBD2; J: TRBJ2-7; V: TRBV19; DNA: TGTGCCAGTAGTATAGCTAGCGGGACAATGTACGAGCAGTACTTC; CDR3: CASSIASGTMYEQYF
size: NA; D: NA; J: TRBJ2-1; V: TRBV13; DNA: TGTGCCAGCAGCGCGCGACACTACAATGAGCAGTTCTTC; CDR3: CASSARHYNEQFF
size: NA; D: TRBD2; J: TRBJ2-7; V: TRBV28; DNA: TGTGCCAGCAGCCCGTTAGGGGAGGGCATCTCCTACGAGCAGTACTTC; CDR3: CASSPLGEGISYEQYF
size: NA; D: NA; J: TRBJ2-2; V: TRBV9; DNA: TGTGCCAGCAGCGTAGGATCCACCGGGGAGCTGTTTTTT; CDR3: CASSVGSTGELFF
size: NA; D: TRBD2; J: TRBJ2-1; V: TRBV4-1; DNA: TGCGCCAGCAGCCTCCGGGGGGGCGGGAATGAGCAGTTCTTC; CDR3: CASSLRGGGNEQFF
size: NA; D: NA; J: TRBJ2-7; V: TRBV28; DNA: TGTGCCAGCAGTTTCCGGGTGGGCTGGGCCGGTCGCTACGAGCAGTACTTC; CDR3: CASSFRVGWAGRYEQYF
size: NA; D: NA; J: TRBJ1-5; V: TRBV18; DNA: TGTGCCAGCTCACCACTCGGGTATAGCAATCAGCCCCAGCATTTT; CDR3: CASSPLGYSNQPQHF
size: NA; D: NA; J: TRBJ2-2; V: TRBV30; DNA: TGTGCCTGGAGTGTTTGGACAGCGAACACCGGGGAGCTGTTTTTT; CDR3: CAWSVWTANTGELFF
size: NA; D: TRBD1; J: TRBJ1-2; V: TRBV27; DNA: TGTGCCAGCAGTGTAGAGGCAGGGGGGCCCCTCTATGGCTACACCTTC; CDR3: CASSVEAGGPLYGYTF
size: NA; D: NA; J: TRBJ1-1; V: TRBV11-3; DNA: TGTGCCAGCAGTTTCACCTCGAACACTGAAGCTTTCTTT; CDR3: CASSFTSNTEAFF
size: once; D: NA; J: TRBJ1-1; V: TRBV7-8; DNA: TGTGCCAGCAGCTTATTCCCTGGAGAGCCTGAAGCTTTCTTT; CDR3: CASSLFPGEPEAFF
size: once; D: NA; J: TRBJ2-2; V: TRBV27; DNA: TGTGCCAGCAGTCCCCGAGTCGCAGCTCCTCTGGCCCACACCGGGGAGCTGTTTTTT; CDR3: CASSPRVAAPLAHTGELFF
size: NA; D: NA; J: TRBJ2-6; V: TRBV10-3; DNA: TGTGCCATCAGCGAGGCGGGGTCTGGGGCCAACGTCCTGACTTTC; CDR3: CAISEAGSGANVLTF
size: NA; D: NA; J: TRBJ2-7; V: TRBV6-5; DNA: TGTGCCAGCAGTTATAAGGGTCCCTACGAGCAGTACTTC; CDR3: CASSYKGPYEQYF
size: NA; D: NA; J: TRBJ2-2; V: TRBV7-9; DNA: TGTGCCAGCAGCGTGCCCGGGACAAAGAACACCGGGGAGCTGTTTTTT; CDR3: CASSVPGTKNTGELFF
size: NA; D: NA; J: TRBJ1-4; V: TRBV6-5; DNA: TGTGCCAGCAGTTCACTGCCGGGGGCGAATAATGAAAAACTGTTTTTT; CDR3: CASSSLPGANNEKLFF
size: NA; D: TRBD2; J: TRBJ2-1; V: TRBV4-3; DNA: TGCGCCAGCAGCCCCTTGTTAGAGCGGGACCTGTACAATGAGCAGTTCTTC; CDR3: CASSPLLERDLYNEQFF
size: NA; D: NA; J: TRBJ1-2; V: TRBV4-3; DNA: TGCGCCAGCAGCCAACCCGACAGGAGCGGCTACACCTTC; CDR3: CASSQPDRSGYTF
size: once; D: NA; J: TRBJ2-6; V: TRBV5-1; DNA: TGCGCCAGCAGCTTGTTCGTGGCTCGTCTGGGGGGCCATAGGGACTTCCTGACTTTC; CDR3: CASSLFVARLGGHRDFLTF
size: NA; D: NA; J: TRBJ2-5; V: TRBV5-1; DNA: TGCGCCAGCAGCTTGGAGGGGAATCGCCAAGAGACCCAGTACTTC; CDR3: CASSLEGNRQETQYF
size: once; D: NA; J: TRBJ2-2; V: TRBV2; DNA: TGTGCCAGCAGTGTGAATTCGGACAGTCTAACCGGGGAGCTGTTTTTT; CDR3: CASSVNSDSLTGELFF
size: NA; D: TRBD2; J: TRBJ2-5; V: TRBV7-9; DNA: TGTGCCAGCAGCCCAACGACTAGCGGAGCTCCCCGAAATCAAGAGACCCAGTACTTC; CDR3: CASSPTTSGAPRNQETQYF
size: NA; D: TRBD2; J: TRBJ2-3; V: TRBV28; DNA: TGTGCCAGCAGTTTTTTGGTAAAGCGGGAGCCCACAGATACGCAGTATTTT; CDR3: CASSFLVKREPTDTQYF
size: NA; D: TRBD2; J: TRBJ2-5; V: TRBV13; DNA: TGTGCCAGCGGGATAGCGGGGGGGGACCAAGAGACCCAGTACTTC; CDR3: CASGIAGGDQETQYF
size: NA; D: TRBD1; J: TRBJ2-7; V: TRBV6-5; DNA: TGTGCCAGCAGTTCCCCCGGACAGGACGGGCAGTACTTC; CDR3: CASSSPGQDGQYF